The sequence of this T cell receptor (beta chain) was determined in a study of cytomegalovirus exposure and HLA in healthy donors. Background on the study: The 120 or so validation repertoires used the same platform as the 550 to 700 first-cohort repertoires (as reported by a later analysis).

Method: immunoSEQ multiplex PCR; TCRdb's copy keeps in-frame clones and lacks some. The table includes 130,000 to 150,000 clones, approximately 89% detected once. CDR1 and CDR2 (germline): SQVTM, ANQGSEA. Trimming shortened V by 6 bases and J by 6 bases, and 11 bases separated the two germline ends. The CDR3 runs 11 residues. Of note for this clone: Its specificity is unknown.

Overall study results and limits: The CMV antigen specificity of a few CMV-associated chains was confirmed through in vitro analysis. Cytomegalovirus-associated status was assigned to 164 TCR beta chains.

The sequence was obtained from a man in his late teens or twenties in good health and CMV-seronegative. This chain uses TRBV29-1 with TRBJ1-1, with D possibly TRBD1 on 5 matching bases. The source material was PBMCs. CDR3 sequence: CSVLGHPEAFF. CDR3 sequence (DNA): TGCAGCGTCTTAGGACATCCTGAAGCTTTCTTT.